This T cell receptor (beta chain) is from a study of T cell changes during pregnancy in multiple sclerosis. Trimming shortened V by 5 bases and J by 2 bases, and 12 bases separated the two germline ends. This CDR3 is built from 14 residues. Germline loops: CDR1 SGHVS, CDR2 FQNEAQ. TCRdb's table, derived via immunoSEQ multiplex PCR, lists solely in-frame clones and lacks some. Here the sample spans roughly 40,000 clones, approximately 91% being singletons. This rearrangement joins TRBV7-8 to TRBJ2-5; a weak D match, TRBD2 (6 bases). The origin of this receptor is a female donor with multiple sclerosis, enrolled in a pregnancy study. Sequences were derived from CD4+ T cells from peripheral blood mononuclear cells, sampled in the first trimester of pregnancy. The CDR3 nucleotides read TGTGCCAGCAGCGATCTTGGGGGGCAAGAGACCCAGTACTTC. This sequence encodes CASSDLGGQETQYF.